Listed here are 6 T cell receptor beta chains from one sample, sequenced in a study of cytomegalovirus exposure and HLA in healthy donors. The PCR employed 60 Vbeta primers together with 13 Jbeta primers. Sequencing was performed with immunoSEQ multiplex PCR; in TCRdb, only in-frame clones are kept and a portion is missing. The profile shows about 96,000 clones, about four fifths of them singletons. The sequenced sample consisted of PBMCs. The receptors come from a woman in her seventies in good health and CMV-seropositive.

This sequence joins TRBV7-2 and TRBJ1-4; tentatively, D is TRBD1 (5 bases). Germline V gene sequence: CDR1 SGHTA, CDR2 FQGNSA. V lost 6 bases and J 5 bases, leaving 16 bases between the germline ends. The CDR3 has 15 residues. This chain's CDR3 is CASSITGARNEKLFF. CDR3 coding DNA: TGTGCCAGCAGTATTACAGGCGCCCGGAATGAAAAACTGTTTTTT.

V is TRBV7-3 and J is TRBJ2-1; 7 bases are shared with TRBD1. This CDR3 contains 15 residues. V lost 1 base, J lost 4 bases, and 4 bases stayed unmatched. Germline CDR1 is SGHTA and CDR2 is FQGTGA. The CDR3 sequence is CASSLNGGQYNEQFF. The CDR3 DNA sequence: TGTGCCAGCAGCTTAAATGGGGGACAGTACAATGAGCAGTTCTTC.

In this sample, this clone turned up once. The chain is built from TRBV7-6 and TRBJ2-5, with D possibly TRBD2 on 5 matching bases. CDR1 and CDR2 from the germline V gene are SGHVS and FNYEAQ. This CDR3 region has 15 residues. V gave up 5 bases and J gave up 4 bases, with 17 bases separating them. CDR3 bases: TGTGCCAGCAGCCGATCGGCCTCGGAGGCAGAGACCCAGTACTTC. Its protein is CASSRSASEAETQYF.

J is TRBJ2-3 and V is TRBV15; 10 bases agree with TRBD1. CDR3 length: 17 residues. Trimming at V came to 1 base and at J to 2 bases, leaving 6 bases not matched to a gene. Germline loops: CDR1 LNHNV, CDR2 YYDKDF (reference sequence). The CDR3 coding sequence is TGTGCCACCAGCAGAGGGGGACAGGGGATTTACACAGATACGCAGTATTTT. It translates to CATSRGGQGIYTDTQYF.

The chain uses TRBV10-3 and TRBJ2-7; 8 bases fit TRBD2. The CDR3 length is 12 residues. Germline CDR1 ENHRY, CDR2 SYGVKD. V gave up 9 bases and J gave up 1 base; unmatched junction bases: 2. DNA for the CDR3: TGTGCCATAAGCGGGAGTTCCTACGAGCAGTACTTC. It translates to CAISGSSYEQYF.

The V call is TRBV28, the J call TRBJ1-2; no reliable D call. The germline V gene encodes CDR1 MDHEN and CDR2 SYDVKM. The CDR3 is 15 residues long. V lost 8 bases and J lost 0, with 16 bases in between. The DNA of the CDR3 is TGTGCCAGCTGCCTCCTGGGAGGTACTAACTATGGCTACACCTTC. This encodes CASCLLGGTNYGYTF.